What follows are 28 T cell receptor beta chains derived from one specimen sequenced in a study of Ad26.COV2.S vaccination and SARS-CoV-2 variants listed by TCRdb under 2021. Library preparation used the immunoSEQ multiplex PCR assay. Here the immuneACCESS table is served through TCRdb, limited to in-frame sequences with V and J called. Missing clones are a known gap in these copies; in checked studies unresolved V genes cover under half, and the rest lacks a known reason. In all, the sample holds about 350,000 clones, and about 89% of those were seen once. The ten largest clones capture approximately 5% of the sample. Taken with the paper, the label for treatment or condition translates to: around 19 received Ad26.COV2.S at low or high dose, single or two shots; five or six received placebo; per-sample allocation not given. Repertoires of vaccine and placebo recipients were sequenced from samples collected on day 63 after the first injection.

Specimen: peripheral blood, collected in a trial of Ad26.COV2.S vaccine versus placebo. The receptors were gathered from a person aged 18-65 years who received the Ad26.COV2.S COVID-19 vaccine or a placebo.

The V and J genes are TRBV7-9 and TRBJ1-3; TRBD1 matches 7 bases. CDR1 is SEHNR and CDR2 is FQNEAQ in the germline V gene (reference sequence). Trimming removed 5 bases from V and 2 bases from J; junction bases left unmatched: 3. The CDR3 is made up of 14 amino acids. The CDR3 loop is CASSLTGAGNTIYF. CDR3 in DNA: TGTGCCAGCAGCCTCACAGGGGCTGGAAACACCATATATTTT. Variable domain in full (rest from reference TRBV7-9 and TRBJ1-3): DTGVSQNPRHKITKRGQNVTFRCDPISEHNRLYWYRQTLGQGPEFLTYFQNEAQLEKSRLLSDRFSAERPKGSFSTLEIQRTEQGDSAMYLCASSLTGAGNTIYFGEGSWLTVV.

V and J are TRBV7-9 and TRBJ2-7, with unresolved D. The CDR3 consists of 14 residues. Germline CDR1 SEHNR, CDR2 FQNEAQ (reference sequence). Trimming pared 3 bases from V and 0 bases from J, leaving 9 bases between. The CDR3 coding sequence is TGTGCCAGCAGCTTGAGCGCGAACTCCTACGAGCAGTACTTC. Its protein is CASSLSANSYEQYF.

CDR3 amino acids: CASSAPAGATYEQYF. CDR3 DNA: TGTGCCAGCAGTGCCCCGGCGGGAGCAACATACGAGCAGTACTTC. This chain links TRBV28 with TRBJ2-7, with TRBD2 matching 7 bases. The CDR3 length is 15 residues. Germline CDR1 reads MDHEN; CDR2 reads SYDVKM. V lost 5 bases to trimming and J lost 4 bases; unmatched junction nucleotides: 11.

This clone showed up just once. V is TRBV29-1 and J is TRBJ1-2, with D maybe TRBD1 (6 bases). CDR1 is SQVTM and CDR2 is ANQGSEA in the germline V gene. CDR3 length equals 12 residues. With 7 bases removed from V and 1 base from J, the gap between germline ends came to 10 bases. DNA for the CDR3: TGCAGCGCCCTCAGGGGTAACTATGGCTACACCTTC. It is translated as CSALRGNYGYTF.

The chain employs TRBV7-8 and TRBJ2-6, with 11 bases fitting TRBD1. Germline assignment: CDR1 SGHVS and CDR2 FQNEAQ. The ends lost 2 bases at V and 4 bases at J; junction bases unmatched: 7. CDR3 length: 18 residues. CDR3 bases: TGTGCCAGCAGCTTAAGTGGACAGGGGGCTTCCGGGGCCAACGTCCTGACTTTC. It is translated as CASSLSGQGASGANVLTF.

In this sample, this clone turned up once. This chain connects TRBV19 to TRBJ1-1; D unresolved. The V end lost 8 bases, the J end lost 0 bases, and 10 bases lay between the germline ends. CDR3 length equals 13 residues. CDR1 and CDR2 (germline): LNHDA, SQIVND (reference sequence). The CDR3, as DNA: TGTGCCAGTGGGGAACTAATGAACACTGAAGCTTTCTTT. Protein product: CASGELMNTEAFF.

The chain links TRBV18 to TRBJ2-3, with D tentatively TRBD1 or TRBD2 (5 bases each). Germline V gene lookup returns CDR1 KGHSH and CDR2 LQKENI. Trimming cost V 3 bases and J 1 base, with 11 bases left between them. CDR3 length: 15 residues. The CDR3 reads CASSPGRLGTDTQYF. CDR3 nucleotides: TGTGCCAGCTCACCGGGACGGCTGGGCACAGATACGCAGTATTTT.

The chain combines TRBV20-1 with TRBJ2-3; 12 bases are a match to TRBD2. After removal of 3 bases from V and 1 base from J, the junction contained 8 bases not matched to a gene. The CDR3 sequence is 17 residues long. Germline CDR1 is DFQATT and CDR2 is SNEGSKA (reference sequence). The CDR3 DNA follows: TGCAGTGCTAGTCCTCTAGCGGGGGGGCGGGGCACAGATACGCAGTATTTT. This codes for CSASPLAGGRGTDTQYF.

The CDR3 loop reads CASSRTGEETQYF. Here the CDR3 DNA reads TGTGCCAGCAGCCGGACAGGGGAAGAGACCCAGTACTTC. V gene TRBV5-4 combines with J gene TRBJ2-5, with TRBD1 matching 9 bases. This CDR3 is 13 amino acids long. Germline V gene data show CDR1 as SGHNT and CDR2 as YYREEE (reference sequence). With V trimmed by 4 bases and J by 3 bases, 1 base remained unmatched.

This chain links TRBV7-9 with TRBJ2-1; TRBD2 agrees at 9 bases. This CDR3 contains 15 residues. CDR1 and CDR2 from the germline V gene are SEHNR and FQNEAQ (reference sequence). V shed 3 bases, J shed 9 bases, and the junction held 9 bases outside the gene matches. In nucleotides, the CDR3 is TGTGCCAGCAGCTTGAGACTAGCGGAGCCAGGTGAGCAGTTCTTC. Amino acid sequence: CASSLRLAEPGEQFF.

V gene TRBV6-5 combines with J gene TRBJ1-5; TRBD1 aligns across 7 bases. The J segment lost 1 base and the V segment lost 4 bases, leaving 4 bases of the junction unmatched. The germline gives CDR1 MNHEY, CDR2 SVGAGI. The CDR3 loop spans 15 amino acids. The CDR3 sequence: CASSLQGLSNQPQHF. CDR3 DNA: TGTGCCAGCAGTTTACAGGGGCTAAGCAATCAGCCCCAGCATTTT.

CDR3 residues: CASSLTQRGASYEQYF. The CDR3 nucleotides read TGTGCCAGCAGTTTAACGCAGCGGGGGGCCAGCTACGAGCAGTACTTC. The chain is built from TRBV27 and TRBJ2-7; 9 nucleotides agree with TRBD2. Unmatched junction bases numbered 8, after V lost 2 bases and J lost 3 bases. Germline V gene sequence: CDR1 MNHEY, CDR2 SMNVEV (reference sequence). This CDR3 has 16 amino acids.

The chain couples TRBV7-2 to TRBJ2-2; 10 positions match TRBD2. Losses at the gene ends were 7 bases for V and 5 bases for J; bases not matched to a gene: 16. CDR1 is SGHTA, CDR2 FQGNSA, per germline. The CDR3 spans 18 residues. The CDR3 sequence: CASTQIRLAGVWTGELFF. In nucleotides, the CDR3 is TGTGCCAGCACCCAAATCCGGCTAGCGGGAGTTTGGACCGGGGAGCTGTTTTTT. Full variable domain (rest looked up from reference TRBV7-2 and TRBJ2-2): GAGVSQSPSNKVTEKGKDVELRCDPISGHTALYWYRQSLGQGLEFLIYFQGNSAPDKSGLPSDRFSAERTGGSVSTLTIQRTQQEDSAVYLCASTQIRLAGVWTGELFFGEGSRLTVL.

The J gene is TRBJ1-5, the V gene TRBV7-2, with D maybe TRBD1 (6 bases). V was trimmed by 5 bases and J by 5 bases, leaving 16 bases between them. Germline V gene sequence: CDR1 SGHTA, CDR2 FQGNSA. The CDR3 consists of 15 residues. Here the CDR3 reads CASSLQGGAHQPQHF. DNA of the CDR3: TGTGCCAGCAGCCTACAAGGGGGGGCGCATCAGCCCCAGCATTTT.

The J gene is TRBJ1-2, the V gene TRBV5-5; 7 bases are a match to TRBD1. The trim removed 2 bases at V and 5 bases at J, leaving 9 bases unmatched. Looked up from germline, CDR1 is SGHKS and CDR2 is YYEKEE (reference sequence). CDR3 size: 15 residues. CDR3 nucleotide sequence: TGTGCCAGCAGCTTTGGGCAGGGGGATCGGTATGGCTACACCTTC. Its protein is CASSFGQGDRYGYTF.

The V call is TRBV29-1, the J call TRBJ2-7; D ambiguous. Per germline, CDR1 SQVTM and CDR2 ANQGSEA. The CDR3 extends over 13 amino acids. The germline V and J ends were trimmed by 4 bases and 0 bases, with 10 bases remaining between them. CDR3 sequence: CSVGASSSYEQYF. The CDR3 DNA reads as TGCAGCGTTGGGGCGTCCAGCTCCTACGAGCAGTACTTC.

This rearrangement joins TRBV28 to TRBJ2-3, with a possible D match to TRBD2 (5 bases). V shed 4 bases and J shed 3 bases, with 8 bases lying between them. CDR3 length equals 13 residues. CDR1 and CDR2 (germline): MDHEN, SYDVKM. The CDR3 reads CASSSIATDTQYF. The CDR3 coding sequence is TGTGCCAGCAGTTCTATAGCGACAGATACGCAGTATTTT.

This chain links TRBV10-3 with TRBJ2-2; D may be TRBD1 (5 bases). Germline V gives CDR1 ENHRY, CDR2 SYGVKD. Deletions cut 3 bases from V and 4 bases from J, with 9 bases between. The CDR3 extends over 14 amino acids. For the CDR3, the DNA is TGTGCCATCAGTGAATATCAGGGCACCGGGGAGCTGTTTTTT. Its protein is CAISEYQGTGELFF.

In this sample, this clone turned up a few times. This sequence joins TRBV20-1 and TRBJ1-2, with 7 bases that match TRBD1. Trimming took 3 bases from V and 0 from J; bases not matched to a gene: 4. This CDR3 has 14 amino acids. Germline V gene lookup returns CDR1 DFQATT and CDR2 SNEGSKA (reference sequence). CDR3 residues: CSASSGGANYGYTF. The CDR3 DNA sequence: TGCAGTGCTAGTTCAGGGGGGGCTAACTATGGCTACACCTTC.

The CDR3 protein is CASSERWLANEQFF. The DNA for the CDR3 is TGTGCCAGCAGTGAAAGGTGGTTGGCCAATGAGCAGTTCTTC. The chain links TRBV2 to TRBJ2-1; D uncertain. Trimming took 2 bases from V and 6 from J, leaving 11 bases between them. Germline values: CDR1 SNHLY, CDR2 FYNNEI. The CDR3 runs to 14 residues.

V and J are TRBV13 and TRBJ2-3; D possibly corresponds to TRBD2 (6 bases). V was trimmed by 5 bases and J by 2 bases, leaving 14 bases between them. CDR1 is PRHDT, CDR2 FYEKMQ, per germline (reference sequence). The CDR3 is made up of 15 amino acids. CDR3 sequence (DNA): TGTGCCAGCAGCCGTTCCCTAGCGACCACAGATACGCAGTATTTT. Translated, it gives CASSRSLATTDTQYF.

The CDR3, as DNA: TGCAGCGTTGTGGTGGCAGGGCTAGCCTACGAGCAGTACTTC. This codes for CSVVVAGLAYEQYF. The chain employs TRBV29-1 and TRBJ2-7, with a tentative D call TRBD1 (5 bases). The CDR3 is 14 amino acids. Germline CDR1 reads SQVTM; CDR2 reads ANQGSEA. Trimming left V 4 bases short and J 2 bases short, with 15 bases between.

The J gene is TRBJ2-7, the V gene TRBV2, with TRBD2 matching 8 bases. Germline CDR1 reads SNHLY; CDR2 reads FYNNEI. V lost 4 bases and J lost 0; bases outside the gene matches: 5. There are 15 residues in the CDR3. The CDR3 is CASSAVTSGSYEQYF. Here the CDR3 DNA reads TGTGCCAGCAGTGCGGTCACTAGCGGCTCCTACGAGCAGTACTTC. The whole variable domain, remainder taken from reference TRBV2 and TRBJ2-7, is EPEVTQTPSHQVTQMGQEVILRCVPISNHLYFYWYRQILGQKVEFLVSFYNNEISEKSEIFDDQFSVERPDGSNFTLKIRSTKLEDSAMYFCASSAVTSGSYEQYFGPGTRLTVT.

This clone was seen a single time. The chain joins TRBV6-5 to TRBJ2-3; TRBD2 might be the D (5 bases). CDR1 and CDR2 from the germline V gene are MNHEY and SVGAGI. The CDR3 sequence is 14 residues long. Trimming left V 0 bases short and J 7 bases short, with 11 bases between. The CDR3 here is CASSYSRAPNTQYF. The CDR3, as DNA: TGTGCCAGCAGTTACTCGAGGGCACCTAATACGCAGTATTTT.

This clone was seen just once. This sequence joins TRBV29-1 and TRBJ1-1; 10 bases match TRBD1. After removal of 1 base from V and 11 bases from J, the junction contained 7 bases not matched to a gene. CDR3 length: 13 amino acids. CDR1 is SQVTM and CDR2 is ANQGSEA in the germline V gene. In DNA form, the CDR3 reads TGCAGCGTTGAAGGACAGGGGGCGCAGAATGCTTTCTTT. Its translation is CSVEGQGAQNAFF. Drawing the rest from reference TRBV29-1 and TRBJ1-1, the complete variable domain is SAVISQKPSRDICQRGTSLTIQCQVDSQVTMMFWYRQQPGQSLTLIATANQGSEATYESGFVIDKFPISRPNLTFSTLTVSNMSPEDSSIYLCSVEGQGAQNAFFGQGTRLTVV.

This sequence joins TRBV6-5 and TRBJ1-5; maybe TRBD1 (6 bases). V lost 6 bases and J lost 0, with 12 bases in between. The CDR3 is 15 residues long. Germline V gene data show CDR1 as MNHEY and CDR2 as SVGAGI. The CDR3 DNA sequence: TGTGCCAGCAGCGGACAGAGAATTAGCAATCAGCCCCAGCATTTT. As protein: CASSGQRISNQPQHF.

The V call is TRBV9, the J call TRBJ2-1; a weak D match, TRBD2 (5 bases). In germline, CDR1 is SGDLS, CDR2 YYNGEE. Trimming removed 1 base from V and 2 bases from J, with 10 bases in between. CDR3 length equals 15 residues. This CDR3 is CASSVRLATYNEQFF. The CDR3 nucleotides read TGTGCCAGCAGCGTAAGGCTAGCTACCTACAATGAGCAGTTCTTC.

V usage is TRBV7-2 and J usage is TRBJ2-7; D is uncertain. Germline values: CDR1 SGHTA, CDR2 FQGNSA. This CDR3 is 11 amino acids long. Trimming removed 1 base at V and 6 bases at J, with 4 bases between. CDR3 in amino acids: CASSLGREQYF. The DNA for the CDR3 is TGTGCCAGCAGCTTAGGGCGCGAGCAGTACTTC.